The entry below describes one TCR beta chain. What it binds is not known. A multiplex PCR was run with 60 Vbeta primers and 13 Jbeta primers. TCRdb's copy holds only in-frame clones and misses some; the assay was immunoSEQ multiplex PCR. The sample consists of 150,000 to 200,000 clones, around 88% of them appearing once. Trimming stripped 5 bases from V and 4 bases from J, with 20 bases between. This CDR3 spans 16 amino acids. Germline-derived CDR1 and CDR2 are LNHNV and YYDKDF (reference sequence). This specimen belongs to a study of cytomegalovirus exposure and HLA in healthy donors. Study-level findings and limits: Roughly even sequencing depth across donors was the assumption behind the presence/absence analyses.

The sequence was obtained from a man between 40 and 49 years old in good health and CMV-seropositive. This chain uses TRBV15 with TRBJ2-5; TRBD1 is a possible D gene (5 bases). Input material: PBMCs. The CDR3 is CATSGHRQHPPETQYF. The CDR3 nucleotides are TGTGCCACCAGCGGACACAGACAGCATCCCCCAGAGACCCAGTACTTC.